The 21 T cell receptor beta chains below were found in one sample sequenced in a study of shared clonotypes between healthy human individuals. The naive CD8 population came from CD45RO-negative cells selected for CCR7, without terminally differentiated effector memory CD45RA+ cells. Here immunoSEQ multiplex PCR was the method, and the copy in TCRdb shows in-frame clones only, minus some. The sample carries millions of clones, about 93% recorded once. The specimen sequenced was naive CD8+ T cells from PBMCs. The receptors were sampled from a man aged 18 to 29 in good health. Some clones in this sample may be carry-over from other donors' samples.

The V and J genes are TRBV4-2 and TRBJ1-5; the D gene is possibly TRBD1 (6 bases). Looked up from germline, CDR1 is LGHNA and CDR2 is YNFKEQ. The V and J ends lost 0 bases and 0 bases respectively, with 15 bases between them. This CDR3 spans 18 amino acids. Written as DNA, the CDR3 is TGTGCCAGCAGCCAAGATAACGGGGGGCTCTATAGCAATCAGCCCCAGCATTTT. It yields the protein CASSQDNGGLYSNQPQHF.

Here the CDR3 DNA reads TGTGCCAGCCTCCTCCCGTTGGGATCCTACAATGAGCAGTTCTTC. It translates to CASLLPLGSYNEQFF. The chain links TRBV7-8 to TRBJ2-1; no definite D call. Deletions cut 8 bases from V and 1 base from J, with 15 bases between. Per germline, CDR1 SGHVS and CDR2 FQNEAQ. The CDR3 loop spans 15 amino acids. The full variable domain, completed using reference TRBV7-8 and TRBJ2-1, is GAGVSQSPRYKVAKRGQDVALRCDPISGHVSLFWYQQALGQGPEFLTYFQNEAQLDKSGLPSDRFFAERPEGSVSTLKIQRTQQEDSAVYLCASLLPLGSYNEQFFGPGTRLTVL.

The V gene is TRBV29-1, the J gene TRBJ1-1; possibly TRBD1 for D (5 bases). With 6 bases removed from V and 2 bases from J, the gap between germline ends came to 13 bases. The CDR3 contains 13 residues. Germline assignment: CDR1 SQVTM and CDR2 ANQGSEA. The CDR3 protein is CSVSGTANTEAFF. As DNA, the CDR3 is TGCAGCGTATCCGGGACGGCCAACACTGAAGCTTTCTTT. The variable domain in full, completed from reference TRBV29-1 and TRBJ1-1, reads SAVISQKPSRDICQRGTSLTIQCQVDSQVTMMFWYRQQPGQSLTLIATANQGSEATYESGFVIDKFPISRPNLTFSTLTVSNMSPEDSSIYLCSVSGTANTEAFFGQGTRLTVV.

The V call is TRBV9, the J call TRBJ2-3; D may match TRBD1 or TRBD2 (6 bases each). V was clipped by 4 bases and J by 5 bases, with 14 bases between them. Looked up from germline, CDR1 is SGDLS and CDR2 is YYNGEE. This CDR3 has 14 residues. The DNA for the CDR3 is TGTGCCAGCAGCCCATGGAGGGGGGAAGATACGCAGTATTTT. Translated, it gives CASSPWRGEDTQYF.

V is TRBV7-9 and J is TRBJ2-1; D is uncertain. The germline V and J ends were trimmed by 8 bases and 0 bases, with 17 bases remaining between them. Per germline, CDR1 SEHNR and CDR2 FQNEAQ (reference sequence). CDR3 length: 16 residues. This CDR3 is CASALSDRVSYNEQFF. The CDR3 region has the DNA TGTGCCAGCGCACTATCAGACCGTGTCTCCTACAATGAGCAGTTCTTC.

The gene calls are TRBV5-6 and TRBJ2-7; D possibly corresponds to TRBD1 (6 bases). The germline gives CDR1 SGHDT, CDR2 YYEEEE. CDR3 length equals 14 residues. V shed 0 bases and J shed 4 bases, with 11 bases lying between them. The CDR3 loop is CASSLGLTGYEQYF. The CDR3, as DNA: TGTGCCAGCAGCTTGGGGTTGACAGGTTACGAGCAGTACTTC.

The chain recombines TRBV23-1 with TRBJ2-7, with 7 bases aligning to TRBD1. TRBV23-1 is labeled an ORF, and its function is uncertain. The V segment lost 2 bases and the J segment 3 bases; nucleotides outside the gene matches: 19. This CDR3 region has 19 residues. The CDR3, as DNA: TGCGCCAGCAGTCAAGGAATCAAAAGAACAGGACAGGATTTCTACGAGCAGTACTTC. Protein: CASSQGIKRTGQDFYEQYF.

A word on this clone: Different DNA sequences within this sample yield the same CDR3. The rearrangement links TRBV5-6 to TRBJ2-1; D gene uncertain. Germline CDR1 SGHDT, CDR2 YYEEEE. The CDR3 contains 11 residues. The germline V and J ends were trimmed by 1 base and 8 bases, with 4 bases remaining between them. The CDR3 nucleotides read TGTGCCAGCAGCTTGAGTCATGAGCAGTTCTTC. Translating it yields CASSLSHEQFF.

The rearrangement joins TRBV29-1 to TRBJ2-5; 13 bases map to TRBD2. Per the germline V gene, CDR1 is SQVTM and CDR2 is ANQGSEA. The V and J ends lost 0 bases and 4 bases, in that order; junction bases with no gene match: 8. CDR3 size: 17 residues. The DNA of the CDR3 is TGCAGCGTTGAAGAGGTACGACTAGCGGGAGGCGGAGAGACCCAGTACTTC. It is translated as CSVEEVRLAGGGETQYF.

The chain is built from TRBV27 and TRBJ2-1; D may match TRBD1 or TRBD2 (5 bases each). The CDR3 totals 11 residues. The V and J ends lost 5 bases and 11 bases respectively, with 10 bases between them. Germline V lookup: CDR1 MNHEY, CDR2 SMNVEV (reference sequence). CDR3 sequence: CASSHRDQQFF. The CDR3 DNA sequence: TGTGCCAGCAGTCACCGGGACCAGCAGTTCTTC.

V usage is TRBV11-2 and J usage is TRBJ2-7; possible D gene TRBD1, 5 bases. Trimming cost V 1 base and J 1 base, with 14 bases left between them. CDR1 and CDR2 (germline): SGHAT, FQNNGV. The CDR3 covers 16 residues. The CDR3 loop reads CASSLVYRQSSYEQYF. The CDR3 DNA is TGTGCCAGCAGCTTAGTCTACAGGCAGAGTTCCTACGAGCAGTACTTC. The full variable domain, with the rest looked up from reference TRBV11-2 and TRBJ2-7, is EAGVAQSPRYKIIEKRQSVAFWCNPISGHATLYWYQQILGQGPKLLIQFQNNGVVDDSQLPKDRFSAERLKGVDSTLKIQPAKLEDSAVYLCASSLVYRQSSYEQYFGPGTRLTVT.

This rearrangement joins TRBV27 to TRBJ2-1; D might be TRBD2 (6 bases). The CDR3 loop spans 15 amino acids. V was shortened by 5 bases and J by 4 bases, with 15 bases between the two germline ends. Looked up from germline, CDR1 is MNHEY and CDR2 is SMNVEV (reference sequence). CDR3 sequence reads: CASSIRDGTYNEQFF. Here the CDR3 DNA reads TGTGCCAGCAGTATCCGGGACGGGACTTACAATGAGCAGTTCTTC.

The chain is built from TRBV18 and TRBJ2-7; TRBD1 or TRBD2 may be the D gene (5 bases each). CDR1 KGHSH and CDR2 LQKENI come from the germline V gene. V lost 2 bases and J lost 2, with 7 bases in between. The CDR3 runs 13 residues. This CDR3 reads CASSPGTPYEQYF. The CDR3 DNA reads TGTGCCAGCTCACCAGGGACCCCCTACGAGCAGTACTTC.

V gene TRBV7-9 combines with J gene TRBJ2-1; D unresolved. The CDR3 extends over 13 amino acids. Germline loops: CDR1 SEHNR, CDR2 FQNEAQ (reference sequence). The V gene lost 4 bases and the J gene lost 5 bases, with 9 bases spanning the gap. The CDR3 here is CASSSTPNNEQFF. CDR3 nucleotides: TGTGCCAGCAGCTCCACCCCCAACAATGAGCAGTTCTTC. Filled out from reference TRBV7-9 and TRBJ2-1, the complete variable domain reads DTGVSQNPRHKITKRGQNVTFRCDPISEHNRLYWYRQTLGQGPEFLTYFQNEAQLEKSRLLSDRFSAERPKGSFSTLEIQRTEQGDSAMYLCASSSTPNNEQFFGPGTRLTVL.

The chain employs TRBV11-2 and TRBJ1-2; a possible D gene is TRBD1 (6 bases). CDR1 is SGHAT, CDR2 FQNNGV, per germline. This CDR3 comprises 15 residues. The germline V and J ends were trimmed by 1 base and 3 bases, with 12 bases remaining between them. CDR3 DNA: TGTGCCAGCAGCTTAGCCAGGGGAGGGTACTATGGCTACACCTTC. It encodes CASSLARGGYYGYTF.

The V gene is TRBV28, the J gene TRBJ2-2, with 12 bases lining up with TRBD1. This CDR3 has 16 residues. Germline V gene data show CDR1 as MDHEN and CDR2 as SYDVKM. V was clipped by 2 bases and J by 6 bases; unmatched bases: 4. The CDR3 region is CASSLVWDRGPGELFF. In nucleotides, the CDR3 is TGTGCCAGCAGTTTAGTTTGGGACAGGGGGCCCGGGGAGCTGTTTTTT.

The chain links TRBV7-9 to TRBJ2-1, with no clear D. CDR3 length: 15 amino acids. Per germline, CDR1 SEHNR and CDR2 FQNEAQ (reference sequence). V lost 5 bases and J 1 base, leaving 12 bases between the germline ends. Here the CDR3 reads CASSLQSFSYNEQFF. The CDR3 DNA reads TGTGCCAGCAGCCTACAGAGTTTTTCCTACAATGAGCAGTTCTTC.

V is TRBV2 and J is TRBJ2-5, with D possibly matching TRBD2 (6 bases). Germline V lookup: CDR1 SNHLY, CDR2 FYNNEI. V lost 0 bases and J 2 bases, leaving 10 bases between the germline ends. The CDR3 sequence is 15 residues long. The CDR3 spells CASSEARRVQETQYF. CDR3 DNA sequence: TGTGCCAGCAGTGAAGCGCGGAGGGTTCAAGAGACCCAGTACTTC.

The chain recombines TRBV4-3 with TRBJ2-1; 10 positions agree with TRBD2. With 0 bases clipped from V and 3 bases from J, the junction kept 14 bases outside the gene matches. Per germline, CDR1 LGHNA and CDR2 YSLEER. This CDR3 has 20 residues. CDR3 sequence reads: CASSQDHLGAGGIFYNEQFF. The CDR3 DNA is TGCGCCAGCAGCCAAGATCATTTGGGAGCGGGAGGGATTTTCTACAATGAGCAGTTCTTC.

The V and J genes are TRBV4-2 and TRBJ2-3; no firm D call. Germline V gene sequence: CDR1 LGHNA, CDR2 YNFKEQ. The V end lost 2 bases, the J end lost 4 bases, and 10 bases lay between the germline ends. The CDR3 contains 14 residues. The CDR3 sequence is CASSQRTGPDTQYF. In DNA form, the CDR3 reads TGTGCCAGCAGCCAAAGGACCGGCCCAGATACGCAGTATTTT.

The genes are TRBV29-1 and TRBJ2-3, with 8 bases identical to TRBD2. V lost 7 bases to trimming and J lost 2 bases; unmatched junction nucleotides: 5. The CDR3 contains 13 residues. Germline CDR1 is SQVTM and CDR2 is ANQGSEA. This chain's CDR3 is CSAAGGPTDTQYF. The CDR3 region has the DNA TGCAGCGCCGCGGGAGGTCCCACAGATACGCAGTATTTT.